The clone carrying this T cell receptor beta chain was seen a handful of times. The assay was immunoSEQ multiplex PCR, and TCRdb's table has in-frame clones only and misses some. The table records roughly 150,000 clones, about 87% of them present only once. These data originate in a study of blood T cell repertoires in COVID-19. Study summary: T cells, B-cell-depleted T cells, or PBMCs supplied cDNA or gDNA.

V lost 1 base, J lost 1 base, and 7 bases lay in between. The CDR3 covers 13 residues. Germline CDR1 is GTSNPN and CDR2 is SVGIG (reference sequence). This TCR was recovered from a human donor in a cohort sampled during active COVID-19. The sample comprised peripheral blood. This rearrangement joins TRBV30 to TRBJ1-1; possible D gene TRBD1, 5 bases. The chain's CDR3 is CAWSAGGNTEAFF. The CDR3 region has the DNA TGTGCCTGGAGTGCGGGGGGGAACACTGAAGCTTTCTTT.